Below are 7 T cell receptor beta chains sequenced from a single sample in a study of OX40 agonist ivuxolimab in advanced cancers. Libraries were prepared by immunoSEQ multiplex PCR; TCRdb keeps only in-frame clonotypes and omits some of them. The data show tens of thousands of clones, approximately 83% seen once. The starting material was CD4+ or CD8+ T cells sorted from blood, obtained in a trial of the OX40 agonist ivuxolimab. The receptors stem from an adult with an advanced solid tumor such as melanoma, head and neck, liver or kidney cancer.

The chain recombines TRBV18 with TRBJ2-3; 8 nucleotides line up with TRBD2. Germline V gives CDR1 KGHSH, CDR2 LQKENI. With 4 bases clipped from V and 6 bases from J, the junction kept 9 bases outside the gene matches. The CDR3 has 15 residues. Here the CDR3 DNA reads TGTGCCAGCTCACAATTCCAGCGGGGGAAGGATACGCAGTATTTT. It codes for CASSQFQRGKDTQYF.

Many counts were recorded for this clone. The rearrangement joins TRBV4-1 to TRBJ2-7, with 10 bases aligning to TRBD1. J lost 9 bases, V lost 1 base, and 24 bases had no gene match. From germline, CDR1 is MGHRA and CDR2 YSYEKL. The CDR3 sequence is 20 residues long. This CDR3 is CASSQGLLRDRGDNPFSQYF. As DNA, the CDR3 is TGCGCCAGCAGCCAAGGCCTCTTAAGGGACAGGGGCGATAATCCTTTTTCGCAGTACTTC.

The CDR3 sequence is CASSSFSRDGNQPQHF. CDR3 nucleotides: TGTGCCAGCAGCAGCTTCTCCCGGGACGGCAATCAGCCCCAGCATTTT. The chain carries TRBV7-9 and TRBJ1-5; maybe TRBD1 (5 bases). Per the germline V gene, CDR1 is SEHNR and CDR2 is FQNEAQ (reference sequence). Trimming shortened V by 5 bases and J by 2 bases, and 16 bases separated the two germline ends. CDR3 size: 16 residues.

This clone was detected a few times. The rearrangement links TRBV30 to TRBJ2-1, with D perhaps being TRBD1 or TRBD2 (6 bases each). The CDR3 consists of 15 residues. The V gene lost 7 bases and the J gene lost 7 bases, with 23 bases spanning the gap. The germline gives CDR1 GTSNPN, CDR2 SVGIG (reference sequence). This CDR3 is CAYLTEGGRNNEQFF. CDR3 DNA sequence: TGTGCCTACCTAACTGAGGGGGGAAGGAATAATGAGCAGTTCTTC.

This clone has only one observation. The chain is built from TRBV7-6 and TRBJ2-1; TRBD2 matches 7 bases. Trimming removed 1 base from V and 8 bases from J; junction bases left unmatched: 11. The CDR3 loop spans 16 amino acids. In germline, CDR1 is SGHVS, CDR2 FNYEAQ. CDR3 amino acids: CASSLGASGRLHEQFF. CDR3 DNA: TGTGCCAGCAGCTTAGGGGCTAGCGGACGCCTCCATGAGCAGTTCTTC.

Of note for this clone: The junction and the germline gene differ at one end; a read error may be behind it. The J gene is TRBJ2-7, the V gene TRBV5-6; 11 bases fit TRBD2. The V gene's germline CDR1 is SGHDT and CDR2 YYEEEE. The CDR3 sequence is 12 residues long. CDR3 sequence reads: CASSILSGGALF. The CDR3 region has the DNA TGTGCCAGCAGCATCCTTAGCGGGGGGGCCCTCTTC. Filled out from reference TRBV5-6 and TRBJ2-7, the complete variable domain reads DAGVTQSPTHLIKTRGQQVTLRCSPKSGHDTVSWYQQALGQGPQFIFQYYEEEERQRGNFPDRFSGHQFPNYSSELNVNALLLGDSALYLCASSILSGGALFGPGTRLTVT.

This chain uses TRBV6-1 with TRBJ1-2; no definite D call. Germline assignment: CDR1 MNHNS and CDR2 SASEGT. V lost 4 bases and J 4 bases, leaving 7 bases between the germline ends. The CDR3 spans 12 residues. CDR3 in amino acids: CASSVSSYGYTF. The CDR3 DNA reads TGTGCCAGCAGTGTCAGTTCCTATGGCTACACCTTC.